The rows below give T cell receptor beta chains drawn from one sample of a study of blood T cell repertoires in COVID-19. TCRdb's table, derived via immunoSEQ multiplex PCR, lists solely in-frame clones and lacks some. The data contain 200,000 to 250,000 clones, 80% of them singletons. Sequenced: PBMCs or T cells enriched from blood (not recorded which). The receptors here all came from a woman between 40 and 50 years old with acute COVID-19. Each CDR3 is given with its conserved first and last residue. A D gene is named only where the DNA matches it firmly. A clone size is listed for some rows: how often the clone was seen (once, few, many), or a class if it is expanded.

clone_size: few
d_call: TRBD1
v_call: TRBV6-5
j_call: TRBJ2-5
cdr3_length: 14
cdr3_nt: TGTGCCAGCAGGGGTCAGGGGGCCGAGGAGACCCAGTACTTC
cdr3_aa: CASRGQGAEETQYF

clone_size: -
d_call: TRBD1
v_call: TRBV19
j_call: TRBJ1-2
cdr3_length: 17
cdr3_nt: TGTGCCAGTAGAAACCAGCCGGACAGGACGCTTTTATATGGCTACACCTTC
cdr3_aa: CASRNQPDRTLLYGYTF

clone_size: -
d_call: TRBD1
v_call: TRBV29-1
j_call: TRBJ1-5
cdr3_length: 13
cdr3_nt: TGCAGCGTTGGAGGGACAGTCGGGCAGCCCCAGCATTTT
cdr3_aa: CSVGGTVGQPQHF

clone_size: few
d_call: -
v_call: TRBV19
j_call: TRBJ2-6
cdr3_length: 18
cdr3_nt: TGTGCCAGTAGTATGGGACAAACTAGGGGCTCTGGGGCCAACGTCCTGACTTTC
cdr3_aa: CASSMGQTRGSGANVLTF

clone_size: -
d_call: -
v_call: TRBV2
j_call: TRBJ1-5
cdr3_length: 13
cdr3_nt: TGTGCCAGCACGCAGGGTAGAGATCAGCCCCAGCATTTT
cdr3_aa: CASTQGRDQPQHF

clone_size: few
d_call: -
v_call: TRBV6-2/TRBV6-3
j_call: TRBJ2-7
cdr3_length: 15
cdr3_nt: TGTGCCAGCAGTTACGGTCCGGGAATGCGCGACGAGCAGTACTTC
cdr3_aa: CASSYGPGMRDEQYF

clone_size: -
d_call: TRBD2
v_call: TRBV30
j_call: TRBJ2-3
cdr3_length: 14
cdr3_nt: TGTGCCTGGAGGATAGCGGGGGTGCGGGATACGCAGTATTTT
cdr3_aa: CAWRIAGVRDTQYF

clone_size: -
d_call: TRBD1
v_call: TRBV13
j_call: TRBJ1-5
cdr3_length: 14
cdr3_nt: TGTGCCAGCAGCCCAAAAGGGGGCTACGGGCCCCAGCATTTT
cdr3_aa: CASSPKGGYGPQHF

clone_size: once
d_call: -
v_call: TRBV5-6
j_call: TRBJ2-5
cdr3_length: 12
cdr3_nt: TGTGCCAGCAGCTTGGCCAAAGAGACCCAGTACTTC
cdr3_aa: CASSLAKETQYF

clone_size: -
d_call: TRBD2
v_call: TRBV5-1
j_call: TRBJ2-1
cdr3_length: 16
cdr3_nt: TGCGCCAGCAGCGGACTACTAGCGGGAGTTGGGGATGAGCAGTTCTTC
cdr3_aa: CASSGLLAGVGDEQFF

clone_size: -
d_call: TRBD1
v_call: TRBV5-8
j_call: TRBJ1-1
cdr3_length: 14
cdr3_nt: TGTGCCAGCAGCCGAGGACAGGACGGCACTGAAGCTTTCTTT
cdr3_aa: CASSRGQDGTEAFF

clone_size: many
d_call: TRBD1
v_call: TRBV24-1
j_call: TRBJ2-2
cdr3_length: 15
cdr3_nt: TGTGCCACCAGTGATTATAACAGGGGACCCGGGGAGCTGTTTTTT
cdr3_aa: CATSDYNRGPGELFF

clone_size: -
d_call: -
v_call: TRBV20-1
j_call: TRBJ2-1
cdr3_length: 16
cdr3_nt: TGCAGTGCTAGTTTCCGATCGCGGGGAGTTGGTGGGGAGCAGTTCTTC
cdr3_aa: CSASFRSRGVGGEQFF

clone_size: -
d_call: TRBD1
v_call: TRBV28
j_call: TRBJ2-7
cdr3_length: 13
cdr3_nt: TGTGCCTGGCGGAGCAGGGGGTCCTACGAGCAGTACTTC
cdr3_aa: CAWRSRGSYEQYF